These 32 T cell receptor beta chains came from one sample sequenced in a study of cytomegalovirus exposure and HLA in healthy donors. In the PCR, 60 Vbeta and 13 Jbeta primers were used. The repertoire was sequenced with immunoSEQ multiplex PCR; TCRdb's copy has only in-frame clones and lacks some. This table has some 91,000 clones, more than 55% appearing once. The sample consisted of PBMCs. The receptors stem from a human donor in good health.

This clone was seen a few times. The rearrangement links TRBV19 to TRBJ1-2, with a possible D match to TRBD1 (6 bases). CDR1 is LNHDA and CDR2 is SQIVND in the germline V gene (reference sequence). The CDR3 runs 15 residues. Trimming stripped 7 bases from V and 0 bases from J, with 15 bases between. CDR3 coding DNA: TGTGCCAGTATCCCAGCCGCAGGGGCTAACTATGGCTACACCTTC. Encoded protein: CASIPAAGANYGYTF.

This chain joins TRBV9 and TRBJ1-3; no clear D. The germline CDR1 and CDR2 sequences are SGDLS and YYNGEE. Trimming removed 0 bases at V and 0 bases at J, with 7 bases between. The CDR3 loop spans 15 amino acids. CDR3 sequence: CASSVDPSSGNTIYF. DNA for the CDR3: TGTGCCAGCAGCGTAGATCCCAGCTCTGGAAACACCATATATTTT. The full variable domain, with the rest looked up from reference TRBV9 and TRBJ1-3, is DSGVTQTPKHLITATGQRVTLRCSPRSGDLSVYWYQQSLDQGLQFLIQYYNGEERAKGNILERFSAQQFPDLHSELNLSSLELGDSALYFCASSVDPSSGNTIYFGEGSWLTVV.

This chain connects TRBV27 to TRBJ2-5, with TRBD1 matching over 9 bases. Germline V gene data show CDR1 as MNHEY and CDR2 as SMNVEV (reference sequence). This CDR3 is 14 amino acids long. V lost 5 bases, J lost 5 bases, and 6 bases stayed unmatched. The CDR3 region has the DNA TGTGCCAGCAGTATCCGGACAGGGGAGGAGACCCAGTACTTC. It specifies CASSIRTGEETQYF.

This chain links TRBV1 with TRBJ1-6; the table's D call, TRBD1, was not checked against the DNA. TRBV1 is an annotated pseudogene. This CDR3 is built from 17 residues. The CDR3 here is CTSSPGLKSPYNSPLHF. The CDR3 bases are TGCACCAGCAGCCCAGGTCTAAAGAGTCCCTATAATTCACCCCTCCACTTT.

This clone was seen more than once but under ten times. V gene TRBV7-2 combines with J gene TRBJ1-1; maybe TRBD1 (6 bases). The germline V and J ends were trimmed by 0 bases and 5 bases, with 13 bases remaining between them. Germline CDR1 reads SGHTA; CDR2 reads FQGNSA. The CDR3 length is 15 residues. The CDR3 nucleotides read TGTGCCAGCAGCTTAGCGTGGGGGGGCAGGACTGAAGCTTTCTTT. Translation gives CASSLAWGGRTEAFF.

The genes are TRBV18 and TRBJ2-7, with D tentatively TRBD1 (6 bases). CDR1 is KGHSH, CDR2 LQKENI, per germline. V lost 4 bases and J 5 bases, leaving 15 bases between the germline ends. This CDR3 contains 14 residues. The chain's CDR3 is CASSQLGNRDEQYF. CDR3 sequence (DNA): TGTGCCAGCTCACAGTTGGGGAACAGGGACGAGCAGTACTTC.

The chain has TRBV9 and TRBJ2-1; possible D gene TRBD2, 5 bases. CDR3 length: 12 amino acids. Trimming pared 4 bases from V and 10 bases from J, leaving 12 bases between. The germline gives CDR1 SGDLS, CDR2 YYNGEE. The CDR3 bases are TGTGCCAGCAGCAAAGGAGGCGGGGAGCAGTTCTTC. Translation gives CASSKGGGEQFF.

The J gene is TRBJ2-5, the V gene TRBV7-2; 10 bases align to TRBD2. Trimming took 4 bases from V and 2 from J; bases not matched to a gene: 4. CDR3 length equals 15 residues. Germline CDR1 reads SGHTA; CDR2 reads FQGNSA. CDR3 amino acids: CASSSGLAAQETQYF. CDR3 DNA: TGTGCCAGCAGCTCCGGACTAGCGGCTCAAGAGACCCAGTACTTC.

The CDR3 loop is CASSLASVMNTEAFF. The CDR3 region has the DNA TGTGCCAGCAGCTTAGCATCAGTAATGAACACTGAAGCTTTCTTT. The V call is TRBV11-3, the J call TRBJ1-1; D call uncertain. The ends were cut back, 1 base at V and 0 bases at J, with 9 bases in the middle. The CDR3 runs to 15 residues. CDR1 and CDR2 from the germline V gene are SGHNT and YENEEA.

A few counts support this clone. The chain is built from TRBV7-9 and TRBJ2-1; 9 bases align to TRBD2. Trimming cost V 2 bases and J 3 bases; bases outside gene matches: 11. Germline-derived CDR1 and CDR2 are SEHNR and FQNEAQ (reference sequence). The CDR3 covers 18 residues. The CDR3 spells CASSLTGTSQPRYNEQFF. CDR3 sequence (DNA): TGTGCCAGCAGCTTAACGGGGACTAGCCAGCCCCGCTACAATGAGCAGTTCTTC.

V usage is TRBV2 and J usage is TRBJ1-6; 8 positions match TRBD1. V dropped 8 bases and J dropped 4; count of bases not matched to a gene: 1. Looked up from germline, CDR1 is SNHLY and CDR2 is FYNNEI. CDR3 length: 13 amino acids. Here the CDR3 DNA reads TGTGCCAGCCGGACAGGGTATAATTCACCCCTCCACTTT. Amino acid sequence: CASRTGYNSPLHF. The variable domain in full, with the rest retrieved from reference TRBV2 and TRBJ1-6, is EPEVTQTPSHQVTQMGQEVILRCVPISNHLYFYWYRQILGQKVEFLVSFYNNEISEKSEIFDDQFSVERPDGSNFTLKIRSTKLEDSAMYFCASRTGYNSPLHFGNGTRLTVT.

This clone has only a few counts. V gene TRBV7-9 combines with J gene TRBJ2-3; 9 bases align to TRBD2. The length of the CDR3 is 16 residues. Unmatched junction bases numbered 11, after V lost 5 bases and J lost 5 bases. Germline loops: CDR1 SEHNR, CDR2 FQNEAQ (reference sequence). The CDR3 DNA is TGTGCCAGCAGCGTGTGGGGACTAGCCGAAATAGATACGCAGTATTTT. This encodes CASSVWGLAEIDTQYF.

The rearrangement joins TRBV7-2 to TRBJ2-5; TRBD1 might be the D (7 bases). The CDR3 spans 15 residues. Germline values: CDR1 SGHTA, CDR2 FQGNSA. Trimming took off 3 bases at V and 5 bases at J, with 16 bases between the two ends. CDR3 sequence reads: CASSFGGAQGETQYF. CDR3 DNA sequence: TGTGCCAGCAGCTTCGGAGGGGCACAGGGGGAGACCCAGTACTTC.

The chain joins TRBV7-2 to TRBJ1-2; possible D gene TRBD1, 6 bases. Germline values: CDR1 SGHTA, CDR2 FQGNSA. The CDR3 is 13 amino acids. V gave up 0 bases and J gave up 4 bases, with 6 bases separating them. The CDR3 nucleotides are TGTGCCAGCAGCTTAGCAGGGGGCTATGGCTACACCTTC. Amino acid sequence: CASSLAGGYGYTF.

The J gene is TRBJ1-3, the V gene TRBV2; D is undetermined. In germline, CDR1 is SNHLY, CDR2 FYNNEI. V was clipped by 5 bases and J by 2 bases, with 13 bases between them. This CDR3 is built from 15 residues. This CDR3 is CASSTRGGAGNTIYF. The CDR3 bases are TGTGCCAGCAGTACCCGCGGCGGGGCTGGAAACACCATATATTTT.

This clone was found once. The chain combines TRBV11-1 with TRBJ1-1; D unclear. Germline values: CDR1 SGHAT, CDR2 FQDESV (reference sequence). V was trimmed by 3 bases and J by 9 bases, leaving 8 bases between them. This CDR3 is built from 11 residues. The CDR3 DNA reads TGTGCCAGCAGCTTTGCAGATCAAGCTTTCTTT. It is translated as CASSFADQAFF.

The genes are TRBV4-2 and TRBJ2-5; 11 positions match TRBD2. The length of the CDR3 is 16 residues. The germline V gene has CDR1 LGHNA and CDR2 YNFKEQ. V lost 4 bases and J lost 4; bases outside the gene matches: 8. CDR3 sequence: CASSRPGTSGGETQYF. DNA of the CDR3: TGTGCCAGCAGCCGCCCCGGGACTAGCGGCGGAGAGACCCAGTACTTC.

The gene calls are TRBV7-2 and TRBJ1-5; possible D gene TRBD1, 6 bases. Germline CDR1 SGHTA, CDR2 FQGNSA. The length of the CDR3 is 14 residues. V was cut by 1 base and J by 2 bases, with 6 bases left in between. The CDR3 DNA follows: TGTGCCAGCAGCTTAGGACAGGGCAATCAGCCCCAGCATTTT. Its translation is CASSLGQGNQPQHF.

CDR3 sequence: CASIGTAINSPLHF. CDR3 nucleotide sequence: TGTGCCAGCATCGGGACAGCGATTAATTCACCCCTCCACTTT. This sequence joins TRBV19 and TRBJ1-6, with 7 bases fitting TRBD1. The CDR3 loop spans 14 amino acids. The ends lost 9 bases at V and 6 bases at J; junction bases unmatched: 8. The germline V gene has CDR1 LNHDA and CDR2 SQIVND (reference sequence).

The chain is built from TRBV6-1 and TRBJ1-2, with 11 bases matching TRBD1. The CDR3 spans 14 residues. Germline trimming cut 3 bases from V and 5 bases from J; bases unmatched to any gene: 2. Germline CDR1 reads MNHNS; CDR2 reads SASEGT. The CDR3 reads CASSDGQGAYGYTF. CDR3 nucleotides: TGTGCCAGCAGTGACGGACAGGGGGCTTATGGCTACACCTTC.

CDR3 DNA sequence: TGTGCCAGCAGCTTACACAAAGGAGGATATAGCAATCAGCCCCAGCATTTT. This gives the protein CASSLHKGGYSNQPQHF. V is TRBV7-9 and J is TRBJ1-5; D unclear. V lost 2 bases and J lost 0, with 14 bases in between. Looked up from germline, CDR1 is SEHNR and CDR2 is FQNEAQ (reference sequence). The CDR3 is 17 residues long.

The V and J genes are TRBV7-3 and TRBJ1-1; TRBD1 matches at 10 bases. Looked up from germline, CDR1 is SGHTA and CDR2 is FQGTGA. The ends lost 4 bases at V and 4 bases at J; junction bases unmatched: 3. The CDR3 extends over 14 amino acids. The DNA of the CDR3 is TGTGCCAGCAGCTCCGGGACAGGGGTCACTGAAGCTTTCTTT. Translated, it gives CASSSGTGVTEAFF.

V gene TRBV5-1 combines with J gene TRBJ2-7; perhaps TRBD2 as D (6 bases). The ends were cut back, 4 bases at V and 3 bases at J, with 14 bases in the middle. CDR1 and CDR2 from the germline V gene are SGHRS and YFSETQ. The CDR3 has 14 amino acids. CDR3 protein: CASSGGGFDYEQYF. The CDR3 DNA reads TGCGCCAGCAGCGGTGGAGGGTTCGACTACGAGCAGTACTTC.

The chain couples TRBV6-1 to TRBJ1-2; 9 positions match TRBD1. Trimming took 6 bases from V and 7 from J; bases not matched to a gene: 9. The germline V gene has CDR1 MNHNS and CDR2 SASEGT. The CDR3 is made up of 14 amino acids. CDR3 in amino acids: CASSGQGSARGYTF. In DNA, the CDR3 is TGTGCCAGCAGCGGACAGGGGTCGGCTCGTGGCTACACCTTC.

This clone was counted a few times. This chain links TRBV7-2 with TRBJ1-6; TRBD1 aligns across 8 bases. The CDR3 length is 15 residues. Looked up from germline, CDR1 is SGHTA and CDR2 is FQGNSA. V was clipped by 6 bases and J by 8 bases; unmatched bases: 9. The CDR3 DNA reads as TGTGCCAGCAGGAATAGGACAGGGTCCTATTCACCCCTCCACTTT. Translation: CASRNRTGSYSPLHF.

There are a few counts of this clone. This rearrangement joins TRBV14 to TRBJ2-5; no clear D gene. V was pared by 2 bases and J by 4 bases, with 11 bases between. Germline values: CDR1 SGHDN, CDR2 FVKESK. The CDR3 sequence is 14 residues long. CDR3 in amino acids: CASSQLLLGETQYF. As DNA, the CDR3 is TGTGCCAGCAGCCAACTCCTTCTCGGAGAGACCCAGTACTTC. Supplemented by reference TRBV14 and TRBJ2-5, the full variable domain reads EAGVTQFPSHSVIEKGQTVTLRCDPISGHDNLYWYRRVMGKEIKFLLHFVKESKQDESGMPNNRFLAERTGGTYSTLKVQPAELEDSGVYFCASSQLLLGETQYFGPGTRLLVL.

This clone was recorded a few times. The rearrangement uses TRBV7-2 and TRBJ1-5, with TRBD1 matching over 9 bases. This CDR3 region has 16 residues. The junction had 11 bases not matched to a gene; V was cut back by 2 bases and J by 9 bases. From germline, CDR1 is SGHTA and CDR2 FQGNSA. CDR3 sequence reads: CASSLSTGGVVRPQHF. The CDR3 DNA follows: TGTGCCAGCAGCTTATCCACAGGGGGCGTTGTTCGGCCCCAGCATTTT.

The chain carries TRBV5-4 and TRBJ1-5, with a weak D call TRBD1 (5 bases). V lost 4 bases to trimming and J lost 10 bases, with 18 bases between them. This CDR3 contains 14 residues. Germline loops: CDR1 SGHNT, CDR2 YYREEE (reference sequence). The CDR3 loop is CASSLGTDSGPQHF. Written as DNA, the CDR3 is TGTGCCAGCAGCCTCGGGACTGACTCAGGTCCCCAGCATTTT.

V usage is TRBV4-3 and J usage is TRBJ1-2; tentative D call: TRBD1 (6 bases). The germline gives CDR1 LGHNA, CDR2 YSLEER. The CDR3 spans 19 residues. The ends were cut back, 0 bases at V and 3 bases at J, with 23 bases in the middle. The CDR3 is CASSQDLSPQGHKYYGYTF. CDR3 DNA sequence: TGCGCCAGCAGCCAAGATTTATCCCCACAGGGACATAAGTACTATGGCTACACCTTC.

This clone has just a few counts. V gene TRBV9 combines with J gene TRBJ1-6; the D is unclear. The CDR3 spans 16 residues. Germline values: CDR1 SGDLS, CDR2 YYNGEE. The V end lost 0 bases, the J end lost 7 bases, and 14 bases lay between the germline ends. In nucleotides, the CDR3 is TGTGCCAGCAGCGTAGACCCGAACAGATTGAATTCACCCCTCCACTTT. Residues: CASSVDPNRLNSPLHF.

This clone was recorded only once. The chain has TRBV4-3 and TRBJ1-1; D perhaps matches TRBD1 (6 bases). In germline, CDR1 is LGHNA, CDR2 YSLEER. Trimming removed 7 bases at V and 3 bases at J, with 27 bases between. The CDR3 is 18 residues long. CDR3 sequence reads: CASTPPGQGKSRDTEAFF. The DNA of the CDR3 is TGCGCCAGCACCCCGCCTGGGCAGGGGAAATCTCGGGACACTGAAGCTTTCTTT.

The chain recombines TRBV7-7 with TRBJ2-1; D gene uncertain. The CDR3 loop spans 13 amino acids. Germline values: CDR1 SSHAT, CDR2 FNYEAQ (reference sequence). The V end was cut by 5 bases, the J end by 0 bases, with 5 bases between. The CDR3 loop is CASSPSSYNEQFF. For the CDR3, the DNA is TGTGCCAGCAGCCCTAGCTCCTACAATGAGCAGTTCTTC.